The entry below describes one T cell receptor (beta chain). The data were taken from a study of CD8 T cells in Susac syndrome. V was pared by 2 bases and J by 4 bases, with 11 bases between. Germline V gives CDR1 MGHRA, CDR2 YSYEKL. The CDR3 consists of 15 residues. Reverse transcription of roughly 0.45 to 1 ug RNA was performed with random hexamers. MiXCR was run by TCRdb on the immunoSEQ multiplex PCR reads, yielding one entry per CDR3 protein. The sample comprises roughly 150,000 distinct CDR3 sequences, 85% to 95% of which are singletons, and around 0.2% rests with the top ten. Sequenced material: CD8+ T cells from PBMCs. This clonotype originated in a human donor with Susac syndrome. V gene TRBV4-1 combines with J gene TRBJ1-4; no reliable D call. The CDR3 is CASSQPEQNNEKLFF. CDR3 coding DNA: TGCGCCAGCAGCCAACCCGAACAGAATAATGAAAAACTGTTTTTT.